These T cell receptor beta chains were read from a single sample in a study of blood T cell repertoires in COVID-19. Sequenced by immunoSEQ multiplex PCR; TCRdb stores in-frame clones only, minus some. The sample has tens of thousands of clones, 84% seen once; the top ten hold roughly 4.5%. Material for sequencing was peripheral blood. The receptors originated from a woman aged 55-75 years with acute or convalescent COVID-19. The conserved cysteine and the conserved F or W are not part of the CDR3 here. D genes are given only for firm matches. Not every row has a clone size; where given, it reads once, few, many or a size class.

V gene	D gene	clone size	J gene	CDR3 protein
TRBV7-6	TRBD1	few	TRBJ2-5	ASSWRDRSQETQY
TRBV3-1/TRBV3-2	TRBD1	once	TRBJ1-5	ASSQEVGQGVRNQPQH
TRBV5-1	-	-	TRBJ2-3	ASRQGLGTDTQY
TRBV4-2	TRBD1	once	TRBJ1-2	ASSPRTGGDGGYT
TRBV5-1	-	-	TRBJ2-3	ASSLDNGAQY
TRBV6-2/TRBV6-3	-	-	TRBJ1-1	ASSYRGITEAF
TRBV11-2	TRBD2	-	TRBJ2-3	ASSIQAGINTDTQY
TRBV7-9	-	-	TRBJ1-2	ASSAANVANYGYT
TRBV10-3	-	few	TRBJ1-3	AISDLTQSGNTIY
TRBV6-5	TRBD1	-	TRBJ1-6	ASSSGQGSNSPLH
TRBV19	-	-	TRBJ1-1	ASSSPGGTEAF
TRBV12-3/TRBV12-4	-	-	TRBJ2-1	ASSLSFNEQF
TRBV7-2	-	few	TRBJ2-5	ASSPKAEPAGRDETQY
TRBV5-6	TRBD1	-	TRBJ1-2	ASSPAPGQGAGT
TRBV30	TRBD2	-	TRBJ2-3	AWRGSGGSTDTQY
TRBV7-9	TRBD1	-	TRBJ2-7	ASSFRQGAEQY
TRBV2	-	-	TRBJ1-5	ASSVGQSNQPQH
TRBV6-1	TRBD1	-	TRBJ2-7	ASSDLQGASEQY
TRBV4-2	TRBD2	-	TRBJ2-7	ASSQDYGRAYEQY
TRBV3-1/TRBV3-2	-	-	TRBJ2-7	ASSLGQGSYEQY
TRBV7-7	-	-	TRBJ1-1	ASSREGATEAF
TRBV3-1/TRBV3-2	-	few	TRBJ1-1	ASSQGAARWAF
TRBV9	-	-	TRBJ1-1	ASSLRQNTEAF
TRBV19	-	-	TRBJ1-3	ASKSWTADSGNTIY
TRBV19	-	-	TRBJ1-2	ASRTGLYGYT
TRBV5-6	-	-	TRBJ2-1	ASSFENFNYNEQF
TRBV28	TRBD1	-	TRBJ2-7	ASEEGQGTYEQY
TRBV6-5	-	-	TRBJ1-5	ASRVRDTSNQPQH
TRBV6-5	TRBD1	-	TRBJ2-5	ASSYSKGAETQY
TRBV11-2	-	-	TRBJ1-1	ASSPTFGQQSLGPTEAF
TRBV5-1	TRBD2	-	TRBJ2-5	ASSLAPAGGKETQY
TRBV2	TRBD1	few	TRBJ1-5	ASSGQGTGQPQH
TRBV3-1/TRBV3-2	TRBD1	-	TRBJ2-7	ASSRSGTGSYEQY